The rows below give T cell receptor beta chains drawn from one sample of a study of T-cell reconstitution after alpha-beta-depleted transplantation in children. TCRdb ran MiXCR on the PCR reads and lists one entry per CDR3 protein. The repertoire includes about 240,000 distinct CDR3 sequences, roughly 25% of them detected once, and 2.6% sits in the top ten. The sequences come from PBMCs, collected before TCRalphabeta/CD19-depleted stem cell transplant. Receptor source: a girl between 2 and 10 years old with Fanconi anemia, due to receive a stem cell transplant. CDR3s leave out the opening cysteine and the closing phenylalanine or tryptophan.

v_gene: TRBV29-1
CDR3aa: SVLVVLNGEAF

v_gene: TRBV20-1
CDR3aa: SAATGTGRTEAF

v_gene: TRBV7-6
CDR3aa: ASSKNGDYEQY

v_gene: TRBV20-1
CDR3aa: SAPSRPDTQY

v_gene: TRBV5-6
CDR3aa: ASSLTGQHYNEQF

v_gene: TRBV12-3/TRBV12-4
CDR3aa: ASSFRRGGTDTQY

v_gene: TRBV28
CDR3aa: ASSFMGLNTEQY

v_gene: TRBV6-2/TRBV6-3
CDR3aa: ASKRTPGANQQF

v_gene: TRBV29-1
CDR3aa: SVGGTPYEQY

v_gene: TRBV29-1
CDR3aa: SVVRESYEQY

v_gene: TRBV7-3
CDR3aa: ASSFGPVAYNEQF

v_gene: TRBV20-1
CDR3aa: SARDPFASGSTDTQY

v_gene: TRBV20-1
CDR3aa: SATHGGNYGYT

v_gene: TRBV20-1
CDR3aa: SARVTGGAYEQY

v_gene: TRBV20-1
CDR3aa: SASRDLDSTDTQY

v_gene: TRBV12-3/TRBV12-4
CDR3aa: ASSMSSQETQY

v_gene: TRBV5-4
CDR3aa: ASSLRTGRGPYEQY

v_gene: TRBV6-1
CDR3aa: ASIAGPDTQY

v_gene: TRBV5-1
CDR3aa: ASSLTGRPGQKNIQY

v_gene: TRBV25-1
CDR3aa: ASRTAGGPWNEQF

v_gene: TRBV28
CDR3aa: ASKIGARDTGELF

v_gene: TRBV12-5
CDR3aa: ASGLHPRGNEQF

v_gene: TRBV9
CDR3aa: ASSVESGTSGPSDNEQF

v_gene: TRBV11-1
CDR3aa: ASSLAPGLAGGSSYEQY

v_gene: TRBV20-1
CDR3aa: SELRGYEQY

v_gene: TRBV7-2
CDR3aa: ASSKGLAAYEQY

v_gene: TRBV25-1
CDR3aa: ASSDLRETQY

v_gene: TRBV2
CDR3aa: ASSFLRDFVRTTGELF

v_gene: TRBV3-1
CDR3aa: ASSLPGTGIGYT

v_gene: TRBV12-5
CDR3aa: ASGRGTGMNTEAF

v_gene: TRBV7-6
CDR3aa: ASSPEPGLATDTQY

v_gene: TRBV6-4
CDR3aa: ASSPGLAVPTDTQY

v_gene: TRBV6-2/TRBV6-3
CDR3aa: ASSYSRTAPGYYEQY

v_gene: TRBV2
CDR3aa: ASSEVVGGIETQY

v_gene: TRBV29-1
CDR3aa: SVVEVGQVSYEQY

v_gene: TRBV11-2
CDR3aa: ASSSPPDRVVTEAF

v_gene: TRBV20-1
CDR3aa: SASRDHMYNEQF

v_gene: TRBV29-1
CDR3aa: SGQGANGYT

v_gene: TRBV21-1
CDR3aa: ASSKNTEAF

v_gene: TRBV6-6
CDR3aa: ASSYYSYEQY

v_gene: TRBV29-1
CDR3aa: SVAASGKSGTDTQY

v_gene: TRBV6-1
CDR3aa: ASGTGVETGELF

v_gene: TRBV27
CDR3aa: TSSSIQTGGSYEQY

v_gene: TRBV18
CDR3aa: ASSPTSGSGYEQY

v_gene: TRBV6-2/TRBV6-3
CDR3aa: ASSYSERSLQETQY

v_gene: TRBV12-3/TRBV12-4
CDR3aa: ASSPPGEREDHYEQY

v_gene: TRBV7-8
CDR3aa: ASSLRLAGVLFTDTQY

v_gene: TRBV7-2
CDR3aa: ASSLGGLAGTYEQY

v_gene: TRBV20-1
CDR3aa: SAQREGYNEQF

v_gene: TRBV20-1
CDR3aa: SAPTEGNYGYT

v_gene: TRBV6-1
CDR3aa: ASSKWDRSTDTQY

v_gene: TRBV29-1
CDR3aa: SVVLVGRHNLVGETQY

v_gene: TRBV5-1
CDR3aa: ASSLEAGSYNEQF

v_gene: TRBV29-1
CDR3aa: SAGTGDEQY

v_gene: TRBV6-5
CDR3aa: ASSYGTELYEQY